In its sample, the clone carrying this T cell receptor beta chain was seen a few times. Donation came from healthy Caucasian individuals in Russia who were aged roughly 6 to 100. The CDR3 consists of 13 residues. The germline V and J ends were trimmed by 6 bases and 4 bases, with 11 bases remaining between them. Germline CDR1 MNHEY, CDR2 SVGAGI. This record comes from a study of blood T cells in healthy people across ages. Primers used in a second PCR of roughly 6 to 11 cycles were a sample-barcoded 5' primer and a J-beta primer mix. MiXCR, applied by TCRdb to the 5' RACE reads, yields one record per CDR3 protein. The sample records 1.5 million to 1.8 million distinct CDR3 sequences, about 45% being singletons.

The source is a woman in her late teens or twenties in good health. Input material: blood. V and J are TRBV6-5 and TRBJ2-3; no clear D. The CDR3 loop is CASRFGAADTQYF. DNA for the CDR3: TGTGCCAGCAGATTCGGTGCGGCAGATACGCAGTATTTT.